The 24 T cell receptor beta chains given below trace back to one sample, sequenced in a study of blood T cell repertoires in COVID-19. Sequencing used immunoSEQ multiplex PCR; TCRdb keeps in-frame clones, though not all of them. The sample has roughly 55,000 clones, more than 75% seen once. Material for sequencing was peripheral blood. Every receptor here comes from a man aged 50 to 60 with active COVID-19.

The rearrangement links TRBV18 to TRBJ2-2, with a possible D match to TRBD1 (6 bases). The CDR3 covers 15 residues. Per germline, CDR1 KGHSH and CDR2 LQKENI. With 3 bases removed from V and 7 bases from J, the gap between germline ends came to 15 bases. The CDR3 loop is CASSPEGRQDGELFF. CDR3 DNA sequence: TGTGCCAGCTCACCGGAAGGTAGACAGGACGGGGAGCTGTTTTTT.

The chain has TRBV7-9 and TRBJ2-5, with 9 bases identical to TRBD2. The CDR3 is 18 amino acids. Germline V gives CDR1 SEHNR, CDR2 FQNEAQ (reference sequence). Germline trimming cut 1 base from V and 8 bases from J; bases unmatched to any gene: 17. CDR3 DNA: TGTGCCAGCAGCTTAGGACGATCTAGCGGGAAGGTCTTTGGTACCCAGTACTTC. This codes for CASSLGRSSGKVFGTQYF. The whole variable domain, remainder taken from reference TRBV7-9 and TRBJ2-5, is DTGVSQNPRHKITKRGQNVTFRCDPISEHNRLYWYRQTLGQGPEFLTYFQNEAQLEKSRLLSDRFSAERPKGSFSTLEIQRTEQGDSAMYLCASSLGRSSGKVFGTQYFGPGTRLLVL.

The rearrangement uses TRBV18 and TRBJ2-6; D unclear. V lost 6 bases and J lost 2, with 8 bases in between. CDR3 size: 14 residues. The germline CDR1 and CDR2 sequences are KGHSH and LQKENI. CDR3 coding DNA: TGTGCCAGCTCTCCGGGTGCTGGGGCCAACGTCCTGACTTTC. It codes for CASSPGAGANVLTF. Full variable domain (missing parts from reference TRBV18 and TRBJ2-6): NAGVMQNPRHLVRRRGQEARLRCSPMKGHSHVYWYRQLPEEGLKFMVYLQKENIIDESGMPKERFSAEFPKEGPSILRIQQVVRGDSAAYFCASSPGAGANVLTFGAGSRLTVL.

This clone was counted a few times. In nucleotides, the CDR3 is TGCGCCAGCAGCCCAGGGACAGGGGCTAATTCACCCCTCCACTTT. This codes for CASSPGTGANSPLHF. This sequence joins TRBV4-1 and TRBJ1-6, with 10 bases aligning to TRBD1. CDR1 MGHRA and CDR2 YSYEKL come from the germline V gene. Germline trimming cut 4 bases from V and 6 bases from J; bases unmatched to any gene: 3. The CDR3 spans 15 residues.

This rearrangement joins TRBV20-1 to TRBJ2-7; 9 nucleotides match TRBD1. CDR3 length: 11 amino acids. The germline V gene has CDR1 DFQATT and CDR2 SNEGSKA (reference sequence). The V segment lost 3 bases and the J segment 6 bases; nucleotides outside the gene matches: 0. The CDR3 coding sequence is TGCAGTGCTAGGACAGGGGGCGAGCAGTACTTC. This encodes CSARTGGEQYF.

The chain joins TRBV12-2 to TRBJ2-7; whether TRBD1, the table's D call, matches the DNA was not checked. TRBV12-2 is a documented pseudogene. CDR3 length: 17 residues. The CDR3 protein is CASRLDHRPGTGGEQYF. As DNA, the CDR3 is TGTGCAAGTCGCTTAGACCATCGTCCCGGGACAGGGGGCGAGCAGTACTTC.

Here the CDR3 DNA reads TGCGCCAGCAGCTCCGGGACAGGGGGATACCAAGAGACCCAGTACTTC. Translation: CASSSGTGGYQETQYF. The chain has TRBV5-1 and TRBJ2-5; 11 bases agree with TRBD1. Germline V gene sequence: CDR1 SGHRS, CDR2 YFSETQ. V was pared by 3 bases and J by 0 bases, with 4 bases of the junction left unmatched. This CDR3 is 16 amino acids long. The complete variable domain, with remaining parts taken from reference TRBV5-1 and TRBJ2-5, reads KAGVTQTPRYLIKTRGQQVTLSCSPISGHRSVSWYQQTPGQGLQFLFEYFSETQRNKGNFPGRFSGRQFSNSRSEMNVSTLELGDSALYLCASSSGTGGYQETQYFGPGTRLLVL.

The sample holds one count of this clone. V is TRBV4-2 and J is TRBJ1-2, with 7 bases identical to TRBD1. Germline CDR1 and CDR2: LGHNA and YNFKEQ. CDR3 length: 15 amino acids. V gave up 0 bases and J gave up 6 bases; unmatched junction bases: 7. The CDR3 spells CASSQEESRGNGYTF. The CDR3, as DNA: TGTGCCAGCAGCCAAGAGGAGTCCAGGGGGAATGGCTACACCTTC.

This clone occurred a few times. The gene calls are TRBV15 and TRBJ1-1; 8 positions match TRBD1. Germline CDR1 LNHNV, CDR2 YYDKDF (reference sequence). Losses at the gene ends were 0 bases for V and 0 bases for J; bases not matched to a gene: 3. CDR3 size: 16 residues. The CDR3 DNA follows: TGTGCCACCAGCAGAGACTGGACAGGGCTGAACACTGAAGCTTTCTTT. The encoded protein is CATSRDWTGLNTEAFF.

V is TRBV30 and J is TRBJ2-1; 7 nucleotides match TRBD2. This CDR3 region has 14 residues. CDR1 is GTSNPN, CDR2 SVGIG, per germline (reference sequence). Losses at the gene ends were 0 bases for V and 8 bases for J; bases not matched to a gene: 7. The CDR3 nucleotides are TGTGCCTGGAGTGTACTGGGGGAGGGCCATGAGCAGTTCTTC. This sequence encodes CAWSVLGEGHEQFF.

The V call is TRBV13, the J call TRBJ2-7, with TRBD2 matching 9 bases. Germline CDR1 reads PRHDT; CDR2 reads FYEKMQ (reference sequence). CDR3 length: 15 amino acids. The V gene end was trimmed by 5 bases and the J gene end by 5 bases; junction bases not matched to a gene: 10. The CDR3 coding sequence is TGTGCCAGCAGCGGTGCGGGGGGGCCCCTCCACGAGCAGTACTTC. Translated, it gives CASSGAGGPLHEQYF.

The CDR3 loop reads CAWSVAGYEQYF. CDR3 nucleotides: TGTGCCTGGAGTGTAGCGGGCTACGAGCAGTACTTC. The genes are TRBV30 and TRBJ2-7; possibly TRBD2 for D (6 bases). Trimming took off 0 bases at V and 3 bases at J, with 6 bases between the two ends. There are 12 residues in the CDR3. Germline loops: CDR1 GTSNPN, CDR2 SVGIG (reference sequence).

CDR3 amino acids: CASSQAGSGRDYGYTF. As DNA, the CDR3 is TGCGCCAGCAGCCAAGCCGGTTCGGGGAGGGACTATGGCTACACCTTC. This rearrangement joins TRBV4-1 to TRBJ1-2; D ambiguous. Germline V gene lookup returns CDR1 MGHRA and CDR2 YSYEKL. V was trimmed by 1 base and J by 3 bases, leaving 15 bases between them. The CDR3 consists of 16 residues.

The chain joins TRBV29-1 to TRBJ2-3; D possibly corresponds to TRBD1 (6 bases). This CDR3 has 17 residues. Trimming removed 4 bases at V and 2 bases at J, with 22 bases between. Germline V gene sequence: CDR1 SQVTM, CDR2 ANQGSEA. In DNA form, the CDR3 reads TGCAGCGTTGTTCCACTGTCGGACAGCGGTTTCACAGATACGCAGTATTTT. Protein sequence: CSVVPLSDSGFTDTQYF.

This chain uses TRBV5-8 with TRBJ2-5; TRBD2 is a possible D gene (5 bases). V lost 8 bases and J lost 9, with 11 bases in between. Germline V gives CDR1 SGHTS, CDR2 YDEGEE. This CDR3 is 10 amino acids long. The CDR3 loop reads CASLAPAQYF. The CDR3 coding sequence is TGTGCCAGTTTAGCGCCCGCCCAGTACTTC.

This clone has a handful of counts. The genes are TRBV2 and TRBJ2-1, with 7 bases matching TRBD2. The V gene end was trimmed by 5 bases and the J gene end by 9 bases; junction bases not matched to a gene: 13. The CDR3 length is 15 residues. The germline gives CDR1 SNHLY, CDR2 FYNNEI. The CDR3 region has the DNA TGTGCCAGCAGTCCGGACTACCGACCGGGGGGTGAGCAGTTCTTC. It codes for CASSPDYRPGGEQFF.

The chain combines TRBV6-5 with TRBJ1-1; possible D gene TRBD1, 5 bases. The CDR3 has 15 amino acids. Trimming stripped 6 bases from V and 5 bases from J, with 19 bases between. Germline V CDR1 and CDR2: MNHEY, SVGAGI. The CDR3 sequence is CASSYPNGGATEAFF. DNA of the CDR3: TGTGCCAGCAGCTATCCCAACGGTGGGGCGACTGAAGCTTTCTTT.

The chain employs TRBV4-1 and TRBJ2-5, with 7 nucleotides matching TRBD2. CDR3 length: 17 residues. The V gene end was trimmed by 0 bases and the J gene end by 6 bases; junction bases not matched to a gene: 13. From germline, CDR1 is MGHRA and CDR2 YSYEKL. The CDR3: CASSQDSSTSSRKTQYF. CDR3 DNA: TGCGCCAGCAGCCAAGATTCCTCGACTAGCTCCAGAAAGACCCAGTACTTC.

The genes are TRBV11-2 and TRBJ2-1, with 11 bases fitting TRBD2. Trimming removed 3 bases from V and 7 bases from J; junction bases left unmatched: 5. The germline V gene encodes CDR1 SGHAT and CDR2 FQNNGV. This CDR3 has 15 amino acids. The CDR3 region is CASSFASGRSNEQFF. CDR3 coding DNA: TGTGCCAGCAGCTTTGCTAGCGGGAGGTCGAATGAGCAGTTCTTC.

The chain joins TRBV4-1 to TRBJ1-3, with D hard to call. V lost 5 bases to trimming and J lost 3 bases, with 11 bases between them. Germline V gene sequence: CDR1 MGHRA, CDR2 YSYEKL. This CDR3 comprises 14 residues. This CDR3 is CASSGHRFGNTIYF. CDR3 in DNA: TGCGCCAGCAGCGGTCACAGATTTGGAAACACCATATATTTT.

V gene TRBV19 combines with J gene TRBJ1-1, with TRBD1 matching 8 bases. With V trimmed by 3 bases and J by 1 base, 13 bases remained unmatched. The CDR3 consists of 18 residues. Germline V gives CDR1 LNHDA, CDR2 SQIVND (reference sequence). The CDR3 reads CASSIGTGLTQRNTEAFF. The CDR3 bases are TGTGCCAGTAGTATCGGGACAGGACTCACTCAGAGGAACACTGAAGCTTTCTTT.

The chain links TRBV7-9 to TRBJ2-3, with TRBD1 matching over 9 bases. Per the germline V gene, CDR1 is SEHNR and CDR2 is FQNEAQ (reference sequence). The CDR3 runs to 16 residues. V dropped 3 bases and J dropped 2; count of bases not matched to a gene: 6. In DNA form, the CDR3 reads TGTGCCAGCAGCTTTACTGGGACAGGGCCCACAGATACGCAGTATTTT. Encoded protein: CASSFTGTGPTDTQYF.

In nucleotides, the CDR3 is TGTGCCAGCAGCCCCGGAGTAGCCCAAGAGACCCAGTACTTC. It yields the protein CASSPGVAQETQYF. V is TRBV6-5 and J is TRBJ2-5; D is unclear. CDR1 is MNHEY and CDR2 is SVGAGI in the germline V gene. CDR3 length: 14 residues. Trimming took 6 bases from V and 1 from J, leaving 12 bases between them.

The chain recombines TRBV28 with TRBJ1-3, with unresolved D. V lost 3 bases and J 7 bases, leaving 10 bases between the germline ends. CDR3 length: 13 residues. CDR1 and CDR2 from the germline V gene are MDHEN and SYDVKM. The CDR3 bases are TGTGCCAGCAGTTTCCACGGGTCGAACACCATATATTTT. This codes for CASSFHGSNTIYF.